What follows are 14 T cell receptor beta chains derived from one specimen sequenced in a study of cytomegalovirus exposure and HLA in healthy donors. In the PCR, 60 Vbeta and 13 Jbeta primers were used. Assay used: immunoSEQ multiplex PCR; TCRdb lists only in-frame clones, some missing. The sample yields over 110,000 clones, around 79% seen once. The source material was PBMCs. These receptors all stem from a female donor in good health and CMV-seronegative.

In its sample, this clone was seen once. V is TRBV10-2 and J is TRBJ2-1, with 9 bases identical to TRBD2. The CDR3 is 16 residues long. With V trimmed by 2 bases and J by 8 bases, 10 bases remained unmatched. The germline CDR1 and CDR2 sequences are WSHSY and SAAADI. The CDR3 nucleotides are TGCGCCAGCAGTGAGATTGAGCTAGCGGGAAGGGATGAGCAGTTCTTC. Its protein product is CASSEIELAGRDEQFF.

The J gene is TRBJ2-1, the V gene TRBV7-2; the D gene is possibly TRBD2 (5 bases). The CDR3 is made up of 15 amino acids. V was trimmed by 2 bases and J by 2 bases, leaving 10 bases between them. CDR1 and CDR2 (germline): SGHTA, FQGNSA. CDR3 sequence reads: CASSLSFGTYNEQFF. The CDR3 DNA follows: TGTGCCAGCAGCTTAAGTTTCGGGACCTACAATGAGCAGTTCTTC.

The chain has TRBV2 and TRBJ2-2, with 8 nucleotides matching TRBD2. Germline V lookup: CDR1 SNHLY, CDR2 FYNNEI. The CDR3 contains 15 residues. V gave up 1 base and J gave up 5 bases; unmatched junction bases: 3. Here the CDR3 DNA reads TGTGCCAGCAGTGAAGGTCTAGCGGGTACCGGGGAGCTGTTTTTT. It is translated as CASSEGLAGTGELFF.

The chain uses TRBV7-2 and TRBJ1-4; no reliable D call. This CDR3 is built from 13 residues. CDR1 and CDR2 from the germline V gene are SGHTA and FQGNSA. The ends were cut back, 4 bases at V and 8 bases at J, with 11 bases in the middle. The CDR3 protein is CASSSLFREKLFF. In DNA form, the CDR3 reads TGTGCCAGCAGCTCACTCTTCAGGGAAAAACTGTTTTTT.

V is TRBV7-9 and J is TRBJ2-3; 7 bases align to TRBD1. The CDR3 totals 16 residues. Germline V gives CDR1 SEHNR, CDR2 FQNEAQ (reference sequence). V was clipped by 6 bases and J by 0 bases; unmatched bases: 9. The CDR3 DNA reads TGTGCCAGCAGGGGCGAGACAGGGCCTAGCACAGATACGCAGTATTTT. Amino acids: CASRGETGPSTDTQYF.

This chain joins TRBV10-3 and TRBJ1-4; D is perhaps TRBD1 (5 bases). Germline CDR1 reads ENHRY; CDR2 reads SYGVKD. There are 13 residues in the CDR3. V was shortened by 6 bases and J by 8 bases, with 13 bases between the two germline ends. CDR3: CAIRTDQEEKLFF. CDR3 nucleotides: TGTGCCATCAGGACAGATCAAGAGGAAAAACTGTTTTTT.

This sequence joins TRBV7-2 and TRBJ1-2, with D maybe TRBD1 (6 bases). Germline V gene data show CDR1 as SGHTA and CDR2 as FQGNSA. This CDR3 is 16 amino acids long. V was clipped by 3 bases and J by 2 bases, with 16 bases between them. CDR3 sequence reads: CASSLGGRRGNYGYTF. The CDR3 DNA follows: TGTGCCAGCAGCTTGGGGGGGCGACGGGGGAACTATGGCTACACCTTC.

The CDR3 spells CASSRSRGDEQYF. The CDR3 DNA reads as TGTGCCAGCAGCCGGAGCAGGGGTGACGAGCAGTACTTC. The gene calls are TRBV5-6 and TRBJ2-7; D may be TRBD1 (6 bases). CDR3 length equals 13 residues. Germline CDR1 is SGHDT and CDR2 is YYEEEE. V was clipped by 4 bases and J by 5 bases, with 13 bases between them.

The V call is TRBV4-3, the J call TRBJ2-5; 7 bases line up with TRBD1. The CDR3 totals 17 residues. V was pared by 4 bases and J by 0 bases, with 11 bases of the junction left unmatched. Germline V gene data show CDR1 as LGHNA and CDR2 as YSLEER. The CDR3 nucleotides read TGCGCCAGCAGCCCGGCGGCAGGGGGTTCGTACCAAGAGACCCAGTACTTC. Protein sequence: CASSPAAGGSYQETQYF.

The chain recombines TRBV9 with TRBJ1-1; D remains ambiguous. Trimming cost V 1 base and J 2 bases, with 3 bases left between them. Germline V lookup: CDR1 SGDLS, CDR2 YYNGEE. There are 12 residues in the CDR3. The chain's CDR3 is CASSVTNTEAFF. In DNA, the CDR3 is TGTGCCAGCAGCGTAACAAACACTGAAGCTTTCTTT.

The J gene is TRBJ1-5, the V gene TRBV13; D remains unclear. With 5 bases removed from V and 1 base from J, the gap between germline ends came to 15 bases. The length of the CDR3 is 16 residues. Germline V gene sequence: CDR1 PRHDT, CDR2 FYEKMQ (reference sequence). The CDR3 loop reads CASSPVSGKSNQPQHF. The CDR3 DNA sequence: TGTGCCAGCAGCCCCGTGTCGGGGAAAAGCAATCAGCCCCAGCATTTT.

The chain employs TRBV7-2 and TRBJ2-3; 7 bases agree with TRBD2. V trimming: 3 bases; J trimming: 2 bases; junction bases outside the gene matches: 5. Germline V gives CDR1 SGHTA, CDR2 FQGNSA. This CDR3 spans 15 amino acids. As DNA, the CDR3 is TGTGCCAGCAGCTTGGGACTAACCACCACAGATACGCAGTATTTT. Residues: CASSLGLTTTDTQYF.

The chain employs TRBV6-6 and TRBJ2-3; a possible D gene is TRBD2 (5 bases). V lost 6 bases and J lost 6, with 13 bases in between. The germline V gene has CDR1 MNHNY and CDR2 SVGAGI (reference sequence). The CDR3 loop spans 13 amino acids. The CDR3 DNA reads TGTGCCAGCAGGGACTCCGACCAGGATACGCAGTATTTT. As protein: CASRDSDQDTQYF.

The V call is TRBV30, the J call TRBJ1-3; D is undetermined. Germline V gene lookup returns CDR1 GTSNPN and CDR2 SVGIG (reference sequence). With 0 bases removed from V and 0 bases from J, the gap between germline ends came to 15 bases. This CDR3 has 17 amino acids. The chain's CDR3 is CAWSVEGLRDSGNTIYF. The CDR3 nucleotides are TGTGCCTGGAGTGTTGAAGGGCTGAGGGACTCTGGAAACACCATATATTTT.